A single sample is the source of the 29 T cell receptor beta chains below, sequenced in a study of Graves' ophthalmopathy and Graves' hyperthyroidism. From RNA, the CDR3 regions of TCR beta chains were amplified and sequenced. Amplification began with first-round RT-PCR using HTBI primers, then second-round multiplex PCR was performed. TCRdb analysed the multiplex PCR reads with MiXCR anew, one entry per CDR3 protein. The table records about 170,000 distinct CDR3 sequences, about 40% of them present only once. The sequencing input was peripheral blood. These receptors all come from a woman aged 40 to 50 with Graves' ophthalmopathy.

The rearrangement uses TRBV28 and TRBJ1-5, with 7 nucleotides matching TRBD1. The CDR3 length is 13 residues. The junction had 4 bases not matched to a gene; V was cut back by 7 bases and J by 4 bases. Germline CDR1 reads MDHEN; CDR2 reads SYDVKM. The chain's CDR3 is CASNDRANQPQHF. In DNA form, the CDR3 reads TGTGCCAGCAATGACAGGGCTAATCAGCCCCAGCATTTT.

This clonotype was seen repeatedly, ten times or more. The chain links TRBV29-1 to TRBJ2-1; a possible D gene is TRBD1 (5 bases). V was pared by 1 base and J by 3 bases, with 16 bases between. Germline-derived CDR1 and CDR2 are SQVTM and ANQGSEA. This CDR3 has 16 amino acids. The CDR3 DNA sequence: TGCAGCGTTGAAGGCCCCTTGAGGCAGGGCTACAATGAGCAGTTCTTC. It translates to CSVEGPLRQGYNEQFF.

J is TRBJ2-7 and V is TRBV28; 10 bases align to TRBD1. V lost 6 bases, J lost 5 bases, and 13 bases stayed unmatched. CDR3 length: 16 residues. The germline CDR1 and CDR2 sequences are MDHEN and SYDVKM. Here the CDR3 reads CASSLTPGQGSHEQYF. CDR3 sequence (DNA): TGTGCCAGCAGCCTTACTCCGGGACAGGGGTCCCACGAGCAGTACTTC.

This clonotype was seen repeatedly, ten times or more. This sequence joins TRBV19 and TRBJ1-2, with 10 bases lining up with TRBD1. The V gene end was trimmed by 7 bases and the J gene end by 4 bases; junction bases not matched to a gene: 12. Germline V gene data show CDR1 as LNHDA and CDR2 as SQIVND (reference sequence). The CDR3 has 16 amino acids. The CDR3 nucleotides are TGTGCCAGTACCCCAACGGGTGGGACAGGGGTCTATGGCTACACCTTC. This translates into CASTPTGGTGVYGYTF. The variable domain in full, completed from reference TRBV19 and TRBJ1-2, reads DGGITQSPKYLFRKEGQNVTLSCEQNLNHDAMYWYRQDPGQGLRLIYYSQIVNDFQKGDIAEGYSVSREKKESFPLTVTSAQKNPTAFYLCASTPTGGTGVYGYTFGSGTRLTVV.

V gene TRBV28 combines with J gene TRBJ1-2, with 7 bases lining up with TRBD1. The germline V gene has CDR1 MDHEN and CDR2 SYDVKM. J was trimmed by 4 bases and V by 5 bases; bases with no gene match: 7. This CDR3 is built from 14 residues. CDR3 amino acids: CASSLGDSGYGYTF. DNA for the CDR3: TGTGCCAGCAGTCTCGGGGACAGTGGCTATGGCTACACCTTC.

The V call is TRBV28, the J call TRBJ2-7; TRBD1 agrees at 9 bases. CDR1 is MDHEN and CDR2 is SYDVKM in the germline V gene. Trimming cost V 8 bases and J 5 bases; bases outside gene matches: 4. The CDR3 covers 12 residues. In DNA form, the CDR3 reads TGTGCCAGCCGTAGGACAGGGGACGAGCAGTACTTC. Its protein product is CASRRTGDEQYF.

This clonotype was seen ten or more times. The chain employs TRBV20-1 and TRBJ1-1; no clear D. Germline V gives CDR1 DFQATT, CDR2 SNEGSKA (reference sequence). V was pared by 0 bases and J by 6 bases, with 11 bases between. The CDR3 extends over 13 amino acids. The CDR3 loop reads CSARDPGKAEAFF. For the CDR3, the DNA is TGCAGTGCTAGAGATCCGGGGAAGGCTGAAGCTTTCTTT.

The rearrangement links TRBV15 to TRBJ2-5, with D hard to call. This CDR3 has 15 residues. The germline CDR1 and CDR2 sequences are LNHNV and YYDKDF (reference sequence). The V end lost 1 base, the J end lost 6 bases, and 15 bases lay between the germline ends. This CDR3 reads CATSRGGDPIKTQYF. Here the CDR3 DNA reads TGTGCCACCAGCAGAGGCGGAGACCCCATTAAGACCCAGTACTTC.

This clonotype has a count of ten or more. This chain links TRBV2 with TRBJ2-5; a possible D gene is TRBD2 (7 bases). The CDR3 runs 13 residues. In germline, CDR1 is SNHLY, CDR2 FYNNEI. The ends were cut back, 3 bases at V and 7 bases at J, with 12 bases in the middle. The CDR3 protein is CASSEEGGGTQYF. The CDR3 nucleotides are TGTGCCAGCAGTGAGGAGGGGGGGGGGACCCAGTACTTC.

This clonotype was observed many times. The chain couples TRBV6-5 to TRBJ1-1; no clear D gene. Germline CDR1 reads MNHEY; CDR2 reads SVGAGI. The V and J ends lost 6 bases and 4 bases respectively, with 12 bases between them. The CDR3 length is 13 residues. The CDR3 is CASSTDPGTEAFF. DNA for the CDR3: TGTGCCAGCAGCACAGACCCGGGCACTGAAGCTTTCTTT.

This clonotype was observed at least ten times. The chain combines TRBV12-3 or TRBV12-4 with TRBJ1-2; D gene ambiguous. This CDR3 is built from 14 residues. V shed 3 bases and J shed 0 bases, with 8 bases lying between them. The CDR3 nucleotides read TGTGCCAGCAGTTTTGGTACATCTAACTATGGCTACACCTTC. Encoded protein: CASSFGTSNYGYTF.

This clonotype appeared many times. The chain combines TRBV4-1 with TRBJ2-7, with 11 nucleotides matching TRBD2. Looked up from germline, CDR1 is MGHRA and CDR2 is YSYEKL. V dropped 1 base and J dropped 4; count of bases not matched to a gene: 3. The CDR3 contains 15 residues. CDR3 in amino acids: CASSQVGLAAYEQYF. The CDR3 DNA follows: TGCGCCAGCAGCCAAGTGGGACTAGCGGCTTACGAGCAGTACTTC.

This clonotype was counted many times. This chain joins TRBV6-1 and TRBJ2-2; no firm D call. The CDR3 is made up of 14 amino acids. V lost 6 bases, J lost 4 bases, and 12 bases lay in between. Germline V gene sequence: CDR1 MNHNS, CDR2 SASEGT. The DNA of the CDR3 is TGTGCCAGCAGCCCTGGGCTATTCACCGGGGAGCTGTTTTTT. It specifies CASSPGLFTGELFF.

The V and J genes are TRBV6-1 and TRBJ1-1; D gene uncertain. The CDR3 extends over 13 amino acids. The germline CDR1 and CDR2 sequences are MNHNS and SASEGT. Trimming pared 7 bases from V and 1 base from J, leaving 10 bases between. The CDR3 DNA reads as TGTGCCAGCATTGAGATCAGGAACACTGAAGCTTTCTTT. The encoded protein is CASIEIRNTEAFF.

CDR3: CASSFPDRNTEAFF. DNA for the CDR3: TGTGCCAGCAGTTTCCCGGACAGGAACACTGAAGCTTTCTTT. The rearrangement links TRBV28 to TRBJ1-1; D is perhaps TRBD1 (6 bases). Trimming removed 3 bases from V and 1 base from J, with 9 bases in between. From germline, CDR1 is MDHEN and CDR2 SYDVKM. The CDR3 extends over 14 amino acids.

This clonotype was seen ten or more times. The CDR3 DNA sequence: TGTGCCAGCAGCTTAGTCTCTTGGGGAGCCTACGAGCAGTACTTC. It is translated as CASSLVSWGAYEQYF. The chain joins TRBV11-2 to TRBJ2-7, with a weak D call TRBD2 (5 bases). The CDR3 totals 15 residues. CDR1 and CDR2 from the germline V gene are SGHAT and FQNNGV. Trimming cost V 1 base and J 2 bases, with 12 bases left between them.

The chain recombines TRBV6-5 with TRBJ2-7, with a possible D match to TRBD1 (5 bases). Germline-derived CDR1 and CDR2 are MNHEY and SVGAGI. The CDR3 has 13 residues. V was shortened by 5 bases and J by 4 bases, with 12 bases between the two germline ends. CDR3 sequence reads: CASSTTGEYEQYF. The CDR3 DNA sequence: TGTGCCAGCAGTACTACAGGAGAATACGAGCAGTACTTC.

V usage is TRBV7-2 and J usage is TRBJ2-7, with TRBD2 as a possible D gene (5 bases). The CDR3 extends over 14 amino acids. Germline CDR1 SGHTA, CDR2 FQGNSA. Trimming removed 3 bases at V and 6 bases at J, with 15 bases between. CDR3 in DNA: TGTGCCAGCAGCTTGGACTCCCGTAAGAGCGAGCAGTACTTC. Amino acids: CASSLDSRKSEQYF.

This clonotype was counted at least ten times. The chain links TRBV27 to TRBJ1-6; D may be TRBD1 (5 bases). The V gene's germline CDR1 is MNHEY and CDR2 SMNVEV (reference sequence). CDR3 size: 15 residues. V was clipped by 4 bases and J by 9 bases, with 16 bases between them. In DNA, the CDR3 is TGTGCCAGCAGTTCGGGACCCGGTTGGGTTTCACCCCTCCACTTT. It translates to CASSSGPGWVSPLHF.

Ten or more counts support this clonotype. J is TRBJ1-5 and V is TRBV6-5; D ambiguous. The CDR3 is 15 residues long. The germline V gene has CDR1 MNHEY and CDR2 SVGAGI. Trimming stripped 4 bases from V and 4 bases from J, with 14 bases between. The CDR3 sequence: CASSLLWGGNQPQHF. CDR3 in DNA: TGTGCCAGCAGTTTACTGTGGGGAGGGAATCAGCCCCAGCATTTT.

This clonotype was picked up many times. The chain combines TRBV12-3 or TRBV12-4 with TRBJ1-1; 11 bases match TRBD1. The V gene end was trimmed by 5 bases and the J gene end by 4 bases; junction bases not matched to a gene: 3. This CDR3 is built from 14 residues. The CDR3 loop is CASSSGTGGTEAFF. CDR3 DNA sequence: TGTGCCAGCAGTAGTGGGACAGGGGGCACTGAAGCTTTCTTT.

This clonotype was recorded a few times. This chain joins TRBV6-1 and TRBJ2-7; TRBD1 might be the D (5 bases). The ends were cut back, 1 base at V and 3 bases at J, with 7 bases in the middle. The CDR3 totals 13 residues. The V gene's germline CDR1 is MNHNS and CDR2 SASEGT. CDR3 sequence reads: CASSEGDSYEQYF. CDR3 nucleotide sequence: TGTGCCAGCAGTGAAGGCGACAGCTACGAGCAGTACTTC.

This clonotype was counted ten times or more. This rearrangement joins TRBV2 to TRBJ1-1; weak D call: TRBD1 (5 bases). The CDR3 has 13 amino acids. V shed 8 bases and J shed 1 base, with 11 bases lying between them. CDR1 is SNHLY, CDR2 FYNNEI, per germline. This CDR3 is CASGHPKNTEAFF. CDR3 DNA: TGTGCCAGCGGACACCCTAAGAACACTGAAGCTTTCTTT.

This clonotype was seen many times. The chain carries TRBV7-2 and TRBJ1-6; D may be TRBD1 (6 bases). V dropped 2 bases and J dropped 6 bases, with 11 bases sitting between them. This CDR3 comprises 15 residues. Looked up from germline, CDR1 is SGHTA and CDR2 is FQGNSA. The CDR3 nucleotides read TGTGCCAGCAGCTTAATCAGGACAGCTAATTCACCCCTCCACTTT. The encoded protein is CASSLIRTANSPLHF.

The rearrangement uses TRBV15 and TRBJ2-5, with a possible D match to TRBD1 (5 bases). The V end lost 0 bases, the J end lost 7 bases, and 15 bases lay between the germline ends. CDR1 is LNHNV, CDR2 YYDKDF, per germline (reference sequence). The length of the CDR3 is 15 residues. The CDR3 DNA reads TGTGCCACCAGCAGAGATCCTGGGGCCGGGTGGACCCAGTACTTC. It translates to CATSRDPGAGWTQYF.

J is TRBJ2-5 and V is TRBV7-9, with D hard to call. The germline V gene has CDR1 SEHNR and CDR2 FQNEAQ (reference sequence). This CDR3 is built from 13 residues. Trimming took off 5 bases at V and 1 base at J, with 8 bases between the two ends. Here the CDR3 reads CASSPTFQETQYF. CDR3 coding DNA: TGTGCCAGCAGCCCGACTTTCCAAGAGACCCAGTACTTC.

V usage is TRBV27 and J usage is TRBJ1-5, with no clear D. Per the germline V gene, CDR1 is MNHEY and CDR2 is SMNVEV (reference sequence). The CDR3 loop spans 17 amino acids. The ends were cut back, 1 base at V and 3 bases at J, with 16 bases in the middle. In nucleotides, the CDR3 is TGTGCCAGCAGTTTATTACCTGACTTCTCCCTCAATCAGCCCCAGCATTTT. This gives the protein CASSLLPDFSLNQPQHF.

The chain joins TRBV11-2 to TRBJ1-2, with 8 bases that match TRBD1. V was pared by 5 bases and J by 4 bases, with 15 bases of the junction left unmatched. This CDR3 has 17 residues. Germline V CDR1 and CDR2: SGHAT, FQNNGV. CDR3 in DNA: TGTGCCAGCAGCGCAACAACGACAGGGGAAAGAGGCTATGGCTACACCTTC. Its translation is CASSATTTGERGYGYTF.

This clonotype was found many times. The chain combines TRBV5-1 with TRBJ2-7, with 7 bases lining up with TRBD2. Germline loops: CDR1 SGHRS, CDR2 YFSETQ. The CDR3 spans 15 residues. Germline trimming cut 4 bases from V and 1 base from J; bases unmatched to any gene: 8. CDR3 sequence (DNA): TGCGCCAGCAGCCGGGGAGGGGAAATTTCCTACGAGCAGTACTTC. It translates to CASSRGGEISYEQYF.